The 21 T cell receptor beta chains below come from one sample, sequenced in a study of T cells in localized non-small cell lung cancer (dated by TCRdb to the early 2020s). Library prep was done by the immunoSEQ multiplex PCR assay. The table comes from immuneACCESS by way of TCRdb, which keeps in-frame sequences with V and J called. Part of the clones is missing from these tables; in studies checked, under half for an unresolved V gene and the rest for unknown reasons. In all, the sample holds some 7,000 clones, and under 65% of those were seen once. The top ten clonotypes cover around 3% of the sample. The source was lymph node tissue, collected before any cancer treatment. Source of these receptors: a female donor over 55 with stage I lung adenocarcinoma.

The V and J genes are TRBV6-8 and TRBJ2-7, with TRBD2 matching over 9 bases. CDR3 length equals 15 residues. Germline lookup yields CDR1 MNHGY and CDR2 SAAAGT. J gave up 0 bases and V 9 bases, and 9 bases lay outside the gene matches. The CDR3 bases are TGTGCCAGTCTTCGGGGTAGCGGGAGCTCCTACGAGCAGTACTTC. Its protein is CASLRGSGSSYEQYF.

The chain combines TRBV6-8 with TRBJ2-1, with 11 positions matching TRBD1. Germline CDR1 reads MNHGY; CDR2 reads SAAAGT. The CDR3 runs 17 residues. The V and J ends lost 6 bases and 0 bases, in that order; junction bases with no gene match: 7. The CDR3 coding sequence is TGTGCCAGCAGAGGGGACAGGGGGTTCCTCTCCTACAATGAGCAGTTCTTC. Amino acid sequence: CASRGDRGFLSYNEQFF.

The chain links TRBV29-1 to TRBJ2-3; TRBD2 agrees at 11 bases. The CDR3 is 17 residues long. V lost 8 bases and J lost 4; bases outside the gene matches: 17. Germline V gene sequence: CDR1 SQVTM, CDR2 ANQGSEA. CDR3 DNA: TGCAGCTCGCGAGGGCTAGCGGGGGGTCCCTTCTCAGATACGCAGTATTTT. It specifies CSSRGLAGGPFSDTQYF.

The chain combines TRBV18 with TRBJ2-2; D unclear. V lost 6 bases, J lost 0 bases, and 8 bases lay in between. The length of the CDR3 is 14 residues. CDR1 and CDR2 from the germline V gene are KGHSH and LQKENI. CDR3 amino acids: CASSRVPNTGELFF. For the CDR3, the DNA is TGTGCCAGCTCGAGAGTCCCGAACACCGGGGAGCTGTTTTTT. Supplemented by reference TRBV18 and TRBJ2-2, the full variable domain reads NAGVMQNPRHLVRRRGQEARLRCSPMKGHSHVYWYRQLPEEGLKFMVYLQKENIIDESGMPKERFSAEFPKEGPSILRIQQVVRGDSAAYFCASSRVPNTGELFFGEGSRLTVL.

The chain employs TRBV29-1 and TRBJ1-2; 7 bases line up with TRBD1. Germline CDR1 SQVTM, CDR2 ANQGSEA. The CDR3 runs to 12 residues. V gave up 7 bases and J gave up 7 bases; unmatched junction bases: 9. CDR3 in amino acids: CSAGTVRSGYTF. CDR3 DNA: TGCAGCGCCGGGACAGTAAGGAGTGGCTACACCTTC.

J is TRBJ2-7 and V is TRBV19, with D perhaps given as TRBD1 or TRBD2 (6 bases each). Germline CDR1 and CDR2: LNHDA and SQIVND (reference sequence). The CDR3 covers 13 residues. Trimming shortened V by 6 bases and J by 5 bases, and 14 bases separated the two germline ends. The CDR3 loop reads CASRAWGADEQYF. Written as DNA, the CDR3 is TGTGCCAGTAGGGCCTGGGGGGCTGACGAGCAGTACTTC.

This clone showed up just a few times. The J gene is TRBJ1-1, the V gene TRBV6-8; D possibly corresponds to TRBD1 (6 bases). The CDR3 covers 14 residues. From germline, CDR1 is MNHGY and CDR2 SAAAGT. Trimming took 6 bases from V and 6 from J, leaving 17 bases between them. Here the CDR3 reads CASSLRGPKAEAFF. The CDR3 DNA reads as TGTGCCAGCAGCCTCAGGGGCCCCAAAGCTGAAGCTTTCTTT.

V usage is TRBV11-3 and J usage is TRBJ2-7; 10 bases agree with TRBD1. V shed 4 bases, J shed 7 bases, and the junction held 7 bases outside the gene matches. The CDR3 length is 14 residues. The germline V gene encodes CDR1 SGHNT and CDR2 YENEEA. This CDR3 is CASSSGQGVKEQYF. The CDR3 coding sequence is TGTGCCAGCAGCTCAGGACAGGGGGTAAAGGAGCAGTACTTC. The whole variable domain, filled in from reference TRBV11-3 and TRBJ2-7, reads EAGVVQSPRYKIIEKKQPVAFWCNPISGHNTLYWYLQNLGQGPELLIRYENEEAVDDSQLPKDRFSAERLKGVDSTLKIQPAELGDSAVYLCASSSGQGVKEQYFGPGTRLTVT.

This clone was detected a few times. The chain recombines TRBV6-7 with TRBJ1-1; no firm D call. TRBV6-7 carries the ORF label, with uncertain function. The CDR3 runs 14 residues. V lost 5 bases and J lost 1, with 11 bases in between. CDR3 DNA sequence: TGTGCCAGCAGTCGAGACAAAGCGAACACTGAAGCTTTCTTT. This encodes CASSRDKANTEAFF.

This chain uses TRBV7-6 with TRBJ2-3, with 7 nucleotides matching TRBD2. Germline CDR1 and CDR2: SGHVS and FNYEAQ. V was clipped by 0 bases and J by 7 bases; unmatched bases: 7. This CDR3 is built from 15 residues. The CDR3 loop is CASSLAASGAHTQYF. In nucleotides, the CDR3 is TGTGCCAGCAGCTTAGCGGCTAGCGGAGCTCATACGCAGTATTTT.

The table lists this clone with a few counts. This chain connects TRBV6-8 to TRBJ2-7, with D unresolved. The CDR3 contains 13 residues. CDR1 MNHGY and CDR2 SAAAGT come from the germline V gene. V lost 5 bases and J 7 bases, leaving 15 bases between the germline ends. The CDR3 is CASSIEAPSEQYF. CDR3 in DNA: TGTGCCAGCAGTATAGAGGCTCCTAGTGAGCAGTACTTC.

This clone has just a few counts. This chain uses TRBV7-1 with TRBJ1-2, with unresolved D. TRBV7-1 belongs to the ORF category, with a function that is uncertain. V shed 4 bases and J shed 0 bases, with 12 bases lying between them. The CDR3 is 15 amino acids. The CDR3 loop is CASSLTPGSNYGYTF. The CDR3 bases are TGTGCCAGCAGCTTAACCCCAGGATCTAACTATGGCTACACCTTC.

A few counts support this clone. V gene TRBV6-8 combines with J gene TRBJ2-7, with unresolved D. V shed 2 bases and J shed 3 bases, with 14 bases lying between them. The CDR3 contains 15 residues. CDR1 and CDR2 from the germline V gene are MNHGY and SAAAGT. The CDR3 region is CASSYAGFSFYEQYF. The CDR3 DNA reads as TGTGCCAGCAGTTACGCAGGATTTAGCTTCTACGAGCAGTACTTC.

V usage is TRBV10-2 and J usage is TRBJ2-7; D gene uncertain. CDR1 WSHSY and CDR2 SAAADI come from the germline V gene. The ends were cut back, 2 bases at V and 2 bases at J, with 10 bases in the middle. The CDR3 has 14 amino acids. CDR3 DNA: TGCGCCAGCAGTGAGGTCAGCCAGACCTACGAGCAGTACTTC. Protein: CASSEVSQTYEQYF.

The V call is TRBV29-1, the J call TRBJ1-1, with a tentative D call TRBD1 (6 bases). This CDR3 is built from 12 residues. The ends were cut back, 7 bases at V and 8 bases at J, with 17 bases in the middle. Germline lookup yields CDR1 SQVTM and CDR2 ANQGSEA. The CDR3 coding sequence is TGCAGCGCTGACAGGACAGACATAGAAGCTTTCTTT. As protein: CSADRTDIEAFF.

This clone showed up just a few times. The chain carries TRBV11-3 and TRBJ2-5; D is perhaps TRBD2 (6 bases). Per germline, CDR1 SGHNT and CDR2 YENEEA. V shed 5 bases and J shed 2 bases, with 12 bases lying between them. CDR3 size: 14 residues. CDR3 coding DNA: TGTGCCAGCAGCCCGACTAGTCAGCAAGAGACCCAGTACTTC. The encoded protein is CASSPTSQQETQYF. Together with reference TRBV11-3 and TRBJ2-5, the CDR3 gives the full variable domain: EAGVVQSPRYKIIEKKQPVAFWCNPISGHNTLYWYLQNLGQGPELLIRYENEEAVDDSQLPKDRFSAERLKGVDSTLKIQPAELGDSAVYLCASSPTSQQETQYFGPGTRLLVL.

The V gene is TRBV6-8, the J gene TRBJ1-2; TRBD1 is a possible D gene (6 bases). V lost 5 bases and J lost 2, with 18 bases in between. Per germline, CDR1 MNHGY and CDR2 SAAAGT. The CDR3 runs 16 residues. Here the CDR3 DNA reads TGTGCCAGCAGTGACCCGTCCAAAACAGGGAACTATGGCTACACCTTC. The encoded protein is CASSDPSKTGNYGYTF.

The chain recombines TRBV28 with TRBJ1-2; D not resolved. V was clipped by 5 bases and J by 0 bases, with 19 bases between them. CDR1 is MDHEN, CDR2 SYDVKM, per germline. This CDR3 contains 17 residues. The CDR3 loop is CASSMRTPLLSNYGYTF. CDR3 nucleotides: TGTGCCAGCAGTATGAGGACCCCACTCCTCTCTAACTATGGCTACACCTTC.

The chain combines TRBV15 with TRBJ2-2; weak D call: TRBD2 (5 bases). Germline V lookup: CDR1 LNHNV, CDR2 YYDKDF (reference sequence). With 4 bases removed from V and 4 bases from J, the gap between germline ends came to 10 bases. The CDR3 has 14 amino acids. The CDR3, as DNA: TGTGCCACCAGCATCCCGAGGGTCACCGGGGAGCTGTTTTTT. This translates into CATSIPRVTGELFF.

J is TRBJ2-1 and V is TRBV6-8; the D gene could be TRBD1 or TRBD2 (5 bases each). Trimming stripped 2 bases from V and 8 bases from J, with 10 bases between. CDR3 size: 13 residues. The germline V gene encodes CDR1 MNHGY and CDR2 SAAAGT. The DNA of the CDR3 is TGTGCCAGCAGTTACGACCGAGGGGATGAGCAGTTCTTC. Translated, it gives CASSYDRGDEQFF.

The chain links TRBV15 to TRBJ2-1; 8 nucleotides agree with TRBD2. The CDR3 sequence is 19 residues long. With V trimmed by 0 bases and J by 0 bases, 10 bases remained unmatched. Germline V gene data show CDR1 as LNHNV and CDR2 as YYDKDF (reference sequence). The CDR3 spells CATSRDGSSGTSSYNEQFF. DNA for the CDR3: TGTGCCACCAGCAGAGATGGGAGTAGCGGGACTAGCTCCTACAATGAGCAGTTCTTC.